What follows is one T cell receptor beta chain and its context. Its antigen is undetermined. This entry comes from a study of shared clonotypes between healthy human individuals. Naive CD8 cells lacked CD45RO and underwent positive selection for CCR7, leaving out terminally differentiated effector memory CD45RA+ cells. Study results and caveats: Though the depth was large, rarefaction showed that sorted-subset sequencing was incomplete.

TCRdb's table, derived via immunoSEQ multiplex PCR, lists solely in-frame clones and lacks some. The sample has around 600,000 clones, about 95% seen once; the top ten hold about 0.11%. Germline V gene sequence: CDR1 MGHRA, CDR2 YSYEKL. V lost 2 bases and J 7 bases, leaving 14 bases between the germline ends. The CDR3 length is 15 residues. J is TRBJ1-4 and V is TRBV4-1, with D uncertain. The receptor comes from a woman aged 25 to 39 in good health. Material for sequencing was naive CD8+ T cells sorted from blood. The DNA for the CDR3 is TGCGCCAGCAGCCAAAATGGGCGCCTGAGTGAAAAACTGTTTTTT. Translating gives CASSQNGRLSEKLFF.